This entry lists 19 T cell receptor beta chains sequenced from one sample in a study of blood T cells in healthy people across ages. Then a second PCR, running roughly 7 to 11 cycles, was carried out with a sample-barcoded 5' primer and a J-beta primer mix. TCRdb analysed the 5' RACE reads with MiXCR anew, one entry per CDR3 protein. The sample includes about 780,000 distinct CDR3 sequences, 46% of them seen just once. Sequences were obtained from blood. These receptors came from a man at least 80 years old in good health.

A note on this clonotype: Its ends do not fully match the called genes, so a read error is possible. The chain has TRBV20-1 and TRBJ2-5; D could derive from TRBD1 or TRBD2 (5 bases each). TRBJ2-7 explains the end of the DNA better; the J call may be wrong. CDR1 is DFQATT, CDR2 SNEGSKA, per germline (reference sequence). This CDR3 contains 11 residues. CDR3 nucleotide sequence: TGTAGTGCTCCGGGGCCCTGCGAGCAGTACTTC. Its protein is CSAPGPCEQYF.

V usage is TRBV7-9 and J usage is TRBJ2-7; D ambiguous. Germline V CDR1 and CDR2: SEHNR, FQNEAQ (reference sequence). The CDR3 length is 16 residues. V was clipped by 0 bases and J by 0 bases, with 12 bases between them. The CDR3 is CASSLALGAHSYEQYF. Here the CDR3 DNA reads TGTGCCAGCAGCTTAGCGCTCGGCGCTCACTCCTACGAGCAGTACTTC. The entire variable domain, with the rest obtained from reference TRBV7-9 and TRBJ2-7, is as follows: DTGVSQNPRHKITKRGQNVTFRCDPISEHNRLYWYRQTLGQGPEFLTYFQNEAQLEKSRLLSDRFSAERPKGSFSTLEIQRTEQGDSAMYLCASSLALGAHSYEQYFGPGTRLTVT.

This chain uses TRBV3-1 with TRBJ2-6; unclear D gene. The CDR3 spans 14 residues. V was cut by 3 bases and J by 6 bases, with 9 bases left in between. CDR1 LGHDT and CDR2 YNNKEL come from the germline V gene (reference sequence). For the CDR3, the DNA is TGTGCCAGCAGCCAGATCTTAGCGGCCAACGTCCTGACTTTC. Translation: CASSQILAANVLTF.

The chain uses TRBV5-1 and TRBJ1-2; tentative D call: TRBD1 (5 bases). This CDR3 region has 14 residues. V was shortened by 2 bases and J by 3 bases, with 11 bases between the two germline ends. Germline CDR1 SGHRS, CDR2 YFSETQ. CDR3 in DNA: TGCGCCAGCAGCTTAGTTGTAGGGGACTATGGCTACACCTTC. The encoded protein is CASSLVVGDYGYTF.

This clonotype was counted between two and nine times. The V call is TRBV29-1, the J call TRBJ2-4, with TRBD1 matching 10 bases. The J call is uncertain, as TRBJ2-7 better fits the DNA end. The CDR3 extends over 12 amino acids. Germline CDR1 and CDR2: SQVTM and ANQGSEA. CDR3 coding DNA: TGCAGCGGGGGGACAGGGGATCACGAGCAGTACTTC. Protein: CSGGTGDHEQYF.

V gene TRBV4-2 combines with J gene TRBJ2-2; D might be TRBD1 (6 bases). The V gene's germline CDR1 is LGHNA and CDR2 YNFKEQ. Trimming took 5 bases from V and 5 from J, leaving 21 bases between them. CDR3 length: 17 residues. CDR3 DNA sequence: TGTGCCAGCAGCAAATCCGGGACAAGCGGTCGAACCGGGGAGCTGTTTTTT. Translated, it gives CASSKSGTSGRTGELFF.

The sample holds many counts of this clonotype. The chain employs TRBV20-1 and TRBJ2-1, with 9 bases matching TRBD2. CDR1 is DFQATT, CDR2 SNEGSKA, per germline (reference sequence). With V trimmed by 6 bases and J by 9 bases, 6 bases remained unmatched. The CDR3 sequence is 12 residues long. The CDR3 here is CSAGGLAFEQFF. In DNA form, the CDR3 reads TGCAGTGCGGGCGGACTAGCGTTTGAGCAGTTCTTC.

This clonotype was observed a handful of times. The chain carries TRBV20-1 and TRBJ1-2, with D tentatively TRBD1 (5 bases). This CDR3 has 15 residues. V was pared by 0 bases and J by 4 bases, with 15 bases between. CDR1 DFQATT and CDR2 SNEGSKA come from the germline V gene (reference sequence). The CDR3, as DNA: TGCAGTGCTAGAGATTCGGGAGGGGCGGCCTATGGCTACACCTTC. Translated, it gives CSARDSGGAAYGYTF.

This clonotype was recorded only once. The CDR3 DNA follows: TGCAGCGTTGACGGGACCTCCTATGAGCAGTACTTC. Protein: CSVDGTSYEQYF. V and J are TRBV29-1 and TRBJ2-4; D could derive from TRBD1 or TRBD2 (5 bases each). V lost 3 bases and J lost 13, with 16 bases in between. This CDR3 has 12 residues. The V gene's germline CDR1 is SQVTM and CDR2 ANQGSEA. Supplemented by reference TRBV29-1 and TRBJ2-4, the full variable domain reads SAVISQKPSRDICQRGTSLTIQCQVDSQVTMMFWYRQQPGQSLTLIATANQGSEATYESGFVIDKFPISRPNLTFSTLTVSNMSPEDSSIYLCSVDGTSYEQYFGAGTRLSVL.

This clonotype was picked up many times. The chain links TRBV7-2 to TRBJ2-1; D unclear. From germline, CDR1 is SGHTA and CDR2 FQGNSA. This CDR3 contains 15 residues. V lost 5 bases, J lost 0 bases, and 11 bases lay in between. CDR3 sequence reads: CASSRAQSSYNEQFF. The CDR3 nucleotides read TGTGCCAGCAGCCGGGCCCAAAGCTCCTACAATGAGCAGTTCTTC.

This chain connects TRBV20-1 to TRBJ2-6; D is possibly TRBD1 or TRBD2 (5 bases each). The CDR3 loop spans 14 amino acids. In germline, CDR1 is DFQATT, CDR2 SNEGSKA (reference sequence). The ends were cut back, 6 bases at V and 0 bases at J, with 9 bases in the middle. CDR3: CSAGRYSGANVLTF. The DNA for the CDR3 is TGCAGTGCGGGACGGTACTCTGGGGCCAACGTCCTGACTTTC.

The chain has TRBV6-5 and TRBJ2-1; possibly TRBD1 for D (6 bases). The V gene's germline CDR1 is MNHEY and CDR2 SVGAGI. Trimming took 3 bases from V and 5 from J, leaving 11 bases between them. The CDR3 is 14 amino acids. The CDR3 DNA is TGTGCCAGCAGTTATTCCGGGACACACAATGAGCAGTTCTTC. Residues: CASSYSGTHNEQFF.

V is TRBV6-6 and J is TRBJ2-5; possibly TRBD2 for D (5 bases). Trimming removed 7 bases from V and 1 base from J, with 10 bases in between. In germline, CDR1 is MNHNY, CDR2 SVGAGI (reference sequence). The CDR3 is 13 amino acids. CDR3 DNA: TGTGCCAGCACTCTAGGGAGCCAAGAGACCCAGTACTTC. As protein: CASTLGSQETQYF.

The chain has TRBV20-1 and TRBJ2-7; D may be TRBD2 (5 bases). CDR1 is DFQATT, CDR2 SNEGSKA, per germline (reference sequence). Trimming pared 5 bases from V and 5 bases from J, leaving 16 bases between. CDR3 size: 13 residues. CDR3 nucleotide sequence: TGCAGTGCTCCGGAGGACCCAAGCCACGAGCAGTACTTC. Residues: CSAPEDPSHEQYF.

On this clonotype: A read error may account for a junction end that differs from germline. The chain is built from TRBV29-1 and TRBJ2-5; possible D gene TRBD1, 5 bases. The CDR3 totals 13 residues. CDR1 and CDR2 (germline): SQVTM, ANQGSEA. The DNA for the CDR3 is TGCAGCGTTGAAAGAGACAGCCAAGAGGCCCAGTACTTC. This translates into CSVERDSQEAQYF.

The table lists this clonotype with a few counts. The chain carries TRBV18 and TRBJ2-5; tentatively, D is TRBD1 or TRBD2 (5 bases each). Germline assignment: CDR1 KGHSH and CDR2 LQKENI. V lost 0 bases, J lost 2 bases, and 10 bases lay in between. The CDR3 loop spans 15 amino acids. CDR3 sequence: CASSPPWGPQETQYF. CDR3 DNA sequence: TGTGCCAGCTCACCACCGTGGGGACCACAAGAGACCCAGTACTTC.

This clonotype was seen more than once but under ten times. The rearrangement uses TRBV6-5 and TRBJ1-4; D unresolved. The germline V gene encodes CDR1 MNHEY and CDR2 SVGAGI. V was clipped by 6 bases and J by 0 bases, with 11 bases between them. The CDR3 loop spans 15 amino acids. CDR3 in DNA: TGTGCCAGCAGCGAGAGGCCGGCAACTAATGAAAAACTGTTTTTT. It codes for CASSERPATNEKLFF.

V and J are TRBV12-3 or TRBV12-4 and TRBJ2-3, with 13 bases identical to TRBD2. Unmatched junction bases numbered 8, after V lost 8 bases and J lost 6 bases. The CDR3 loop spans 15 amino acids. The CDR3 reads CASGTSGILADTQYF. The CDR3 coding sequence is TGTGCCAGCGGGACTAGCGGGATCCTCGCGGATACGCAGTATTTT.

The chain links TRBV25-1 to TRBJ1-5; 8 bases line up with TRBD1. There are 15 residues in the CDR3. The V and J ends lost 4 bases and 3 bases, in that order; junction bases with no gene match: 5. CDR1 and CDR2 (germline): MGHDK, SYGVNS. CDR3 coding DNA: TGTGCCAGCAGTGCCGACAGGGGAGACAATCAGCCCCAGCATTTT. It is translated as CASSADRGDNQPQHF.